The sequence of this TCR beta chain was determined in a study of beta chain features in type 1 diabetes. Points from the study as a whole: A greater similarity of naive, central memory and Treg TCRB repertoires was seen among patients than among healthy donors. Cells expressing TCR highly could be over-represented by cDNA sequencing. People with Type 1 diabetes carried modestly yet significantly shorter TCRB CDR3s in all four CD4+ subsets.

This clone has a handful of counts. Its antigen is unidentified. Expressed TCRB transcripts were sequenced, since all the RNA that had been isolated was reverse transcribed. TCRdb's table, derived via immunoSEQ multiplex PCR, lists solely in-frame clones and lacks some. Counted here are about 710,000 clones, over 12% occurring once; the ten biggest clones make up just under 0.04%. The V gene lost 5 bases and the J gene lost 0 bases, with 18 bases spanning the gap. Germline V CDR1 and CDR2: SGHTA, FQGNSA. The CDR3 totals 17 residues. This clonotype was obtained from a man in his late teens or twenties with type 1 diabetes. The chain has TRBV7-2 and TRBJ2-3; no reliable D call. Source material: naive CD4+ T cells from blood. DNA for the CDR3: TGTGCCAGCAGCCTATGGGCCCAGGCAGGCAGCACAGATACGCAGTATTTT. Its translation: CASSLWAQAGSTDTQYF.